This T cell receptor (beta chain) emerged from a study of low-dose radiotherapy and immunotherapy resistance in tumors. TRAV- and TRBV-specific primers, spanning alpha and beta chains, primed first-strand cDNA. Amplification, which lasted around 22 PCR cycles, used a constant-region primer and V-primer adapter to amplify TCRs. TCRdb re-called the reads through MiXCR, storing one row per CDR3 protein. Altogether tens of thousands of distinct CDR3 sequences are present, around 27% being singletons, with the ten largest covering 6% to 7%. The CDR3 runs 13 residues. Germline CDR1 SGHDT, CDR2 YYEEEE. V was clipped by 0 bases and J by 7 bases, with 10 bases between them. The time point: before trial treatment.

Here the sequenced sample was PBMCs, taken before treatment. The chain uses TRBV5-6 and TRBJ1-1, with no clear D. The sequence was obtained from a male donor with rectosigmoid adenocarcinoma. CDR3 sequence reads: CASSLEGRIEAFF. The CDR3 DNA reads TGTGCCAGCAGCTTGGAGGGAAGGATTGAAGCTTTCTTT.